A selection of T cell receptor beta chains follows, all from one sample in a study of T cells after yellow fever vaccination. TCRdb re-called the 5' RACE reads through MiXCR, storing one row per CDR3 protein. Of under 600,000 distinct CDR3 sequences listed, roughly 12% were seen once; the top ten hold around an eighth. Specimen: PBMCs, collected on the day of the yellow fever booster vaccination. All receptors come from a man younger than 45 who received the YFV17D yellow fever vaccine. Each CDR3 is given with its conserved first and last residue. A D gene is named only where the DNA matches it firmly. Not all rows give a size; the values are once, few, many and, for expanded clones, a class.

d_gene	abundance	v_gene	j_gene	CDR3aa	CDR3nt
NA	few	TRBV20-1	TRBJ2-3	CSAPAEMGTDTQYF	TGCAGTGCCCCAGCGGAGATGGGCACAGATACGCAGTATTTT
NA	few	TRBV4-3	TRBJ2-3	CASSQGGSNTDTQYF	TGCGCCAGCAGCCAGGGCGGGTCTAATACAGATACGCAGTATTTT
NA	once	TRBV7-2	TRBJ2-3	CASSLASRVAVDTDTQYF	TGTGCCAGCAGCTTAGCTTCCAGAGTAGCGGTAGACACAGATACGCAGTATTTT
NA	NA	TRBV29-1	TRBJ2-1	CSAQSVSGYPQFF	TGCAGCGCCCAAAGTGTATCAGGGTACCCGCAGTTCTTC
NA	NA	TRBV6-1	TRBJ2-1	CASTGGLQSSYNEQFF	TGTGCCAGCACCGGGGGACTGCAGAGCTCCTACAATGAGCAGTTCTTC
NA	NA	TRBV12-3/TRBV12-4	TRBJ2-5	CASSYHGAETQYF	TGTGCCAGCAGTTACCACGGCGCAGAGACCCAGTACTTC
NA	few	TRBV20-1	TRBJ1-6	CSARPGQKYNSPLHF	TGCAGTGCTAGACCGGGACAAAAGTATAATTCACCCCTCCACTTT
TRBD2	NA	TRBV4-3	TRBJ2-1	CASSQGTSREQFF	TGCGCCAGCAGCCAGGGGACTAGCCGCGAGCAGTTCTTC
TRBD2	NA	TRBV7-9	TRBJ2-1	CASSSELAGVEQFF	TGTGCCAGCAGCTCAGAACTAGCGGGAGTTGAGCAGTTCTTC
NA	few	TRBV20-1	TRBJ1-2	CSAARGGDGYTF	TGCAGTGCAGCGAGGGGGGGCGATGGCTACACCTTC
TRBD2	many	TRBV7-3	TRBJ2-3	CASSLDPPSGVRDTQYF	TGTGCCAGCAGCCTTGACCCCCCTAGCGGGGTCCGGGATACGCAGTATTTT
NA	few	TRBV7-2	TRBJ2-3	CASSLLGPSTDTQYF	TGTGCCAGCAGCTTACTGGGACCGAGCACAGATACGCAGTATTTT
NA	NA	TRBV28	TRBJ2-2	CASSPTELATGELFF	TGTGCCAGCAGTCCCACCGAACTAGCAACCGGGGAGCTGTTTTTT
NA	NA	TRBV12-3/TRBV12-4	TRBJ2-5	CASSSPGPMVLETQYF	TGTGCCAGCAGTTCCCCGGGACCAATGGTCCTCGAGACCCAGTACTTC
NA	few	TRBV11-2	TRBJ2-7	CASSLDSTGTYEQYF	TGTGCCAGCAGCTTAGATTCGACAGGGACTTACGAGCAGTACTTC
NA	few	TRBV29-1	TRBJ2-7	CSVEDRTVSYEQYF	TGCAGCGTTGAGGATCGGACAGTCTCCTACGAGCAGTACTTC
TRBD1	few	TRBV9	TRBJ2-3	CASNGRTGGYDTQYF	TGTGCCAGCAACGGCCGGACAGGGGGTTATGATACGCAGTATTTT
NA	few	TRBV20-1	TRBJ2-7	CSGRRGRSYEQYF	TGCAGTGGTAGACGGGGGCGCTCCTACGAGCAGTACTTC
NA	NA	TRBV24-1	TRBJ2-1	CATSDLQGPYNEQFF	TGTGCCACCAGTGATTTACAGGGACCCTACAATGAGCAGTTCTTC
NA	NA	TRBV15	TRBJ2-3	CATSRPRGQDTQYF	TGTGCCACCAGCCGCCCACGGGGGCAAGATACGCAGTATTTT
TRBD1	few	TRBV28	TRBJ1-2	CASRTGTGSYYGYTF	TGTGCCAGCAGAACCGGGACAGGGTCTTACTATGGCTACACCTTC
TRBD1	few	TRBV5-1	TRBJ2-5	CASSTGTAKETQYF	TGCGCCAGCAGCACAGGGACAGCTAAAGAGACCCAGTACTTC
NA	few	TRBV11-2	TRBJ2-7	CASSLGGQGRNEQYF	TGTGCCAGCAGCTTAGGCGGGCAGGGTAGGAACGAGCAGTACTTC
TRBD1	few	TRBV5-1	TRBJ2-1	CASSWGQGNNEQFF	TGCGCCAGCAGCTGGGGACAGGGAAACAATGAGCAGTTCTTC
TRBD1	NA	TRBV7-2	TRBJ1-5	CASSIGTGEKHF	TGTGCCAGCAGCATAGGGACAGGGGAGAAGCATTTT
NA	NA	TRBV20-1	TRBJ1-1	CSASTLGGTEAFF	TGCAGTGCTTCTACCCTTGGGGGCACTGAAGCTTTCTTT
TRBD2	many	TRBV11-2	TRBJ2-5	CASSLELAGGQETQYF	TGTGCCAGCAGCTTAGAACTAGCGGGAGGCCAAGAGACCCAGTACTTC
NA	NA	TRBV19	TRBJ2-3	CASSAHRVDTQYF	TGTGCCAGTAGTGCCCACAGGGTGGATACGCAGTATTTT
TRBD2	many	TRBV11-2	TRBJ2-2	CASSSYGLAGVTGELFF	TGTGCCAGCAGCTCATACGGACTAGCGGGAGTTACCGGGGAGCTGTTTTTT
TRBD2	many	TRBV7-2	TRBJ2-7	CASSERAGSLSYEQYF	TGTGCCAGCAGCGAACGAGCGGGATCCCTCTCCTACGAGCAGTACTTC
NA	few	TRBV5-6	TRBJ2-7	CASSLGPITGTYEQYF	TGTGCCAGCAGCTTGGGGCCTATAACAGGGACTTACGAGCAGTACTTC
NA	NA	TRBV20-1	TRBJ1-2	CSARPPEVMGSAGYTF	TGCAGTGCTAGACCACCGGAGGTTATGGGGAGCGCTGGCTACACCTTC
NA	few	TRBV20-1	TRBJ2-2	CSASRGTGTGELFF	TGCAGTGCTAGCCGGGGCACTGGGACCGGGGAGCTGTTTTTT
NA	few	TRBV30	TRBJ2-1	CAWKVAGRGEQFF	TGTGCCTGGAAGGTAGCTGGACGGGGGGAGCAGTTCTTC
NA	NA	TRBV18	TRBJ1-1	CASLGTQTTEAFF	TGTGCCAGCTTAGGTACCCAAACCACTGAAGCTTTCTTT
NA	few	TRBV4-3	TRBJ2-1	CASSQDRGGPSRRDEQFF	TGCGCCAGCAGCCAAGATCGGGGAGGCCCGAGCAGGCGGGACGAGCAGTTCTTC
NA	NA	TRBV20-1	TRBJ2-7	CSARRQDKAYEQYF	TGCAGTGCTAGAAGACAGGACAAAGCATACGAGCAGTACTTC
TRBD1	NA	TRBV28	TRBJ2-1	CASSFLSGQGPFF	TGTGCCAGCAGTTTTCTTTCGGGACAGGGACCGTTCTTC
NA	NA	TRBV6-5	TRBJ2-1	CASSYSVANEQFF	TGTGCCAGCAGTTACTCGGTAGCGAATGAGCAGTTCTTC
TRBD2	once	TRBV4-3	TRBJ2-1	CASSQLAGGNNEQFF	TGCGCCAGCAGCCAACTAGCGGGAGGGAACAATGAGCAGTTCTTC
NA	few	TRBV12-3/TRBV12-4	TRBJ2-1	CASSLREQFF	TGTGCCAGCAGTTTACGTGAGCAGTTCTTC
NA	NA	TRBV18	TRBJ1-5	CASSPQSDQPQHF	TGTGCCAGCTCACCACAGAGTGATCAGCCCCAGCATTTT
NA	few	TRBV5-6	TRBJ2-1	CASSPSKGLPASVKSYNEQFF	TGTGCCAGCAGCCCTTCCAAGGGACTCCCCGCGTCGGTAAAATCCTACAATGAGCAGTTCTTC
NA	NA	TRBV5-1	TRBJ2-1	CASSSGTSPSYNEQFF	TGCGCCAGCAGCTCCGGGACATCCCCCTCCTACAATGAGCAGTTCTTC
NA	many	TRBV12-3/TRBV12-4	TRBJ2-3	CATAKPPTDTQYF	TGTGCCACTGCAAAACCGCCCACAGATACGCAGTATTTT
NA	many	TRBV18	TRBJ2-1	CASSPPRVYSVSEQFF	TGTGCCAGCTCACCACCGAGGGTCTATAGCGTTAGTGAGCAGTTCTTC
NA	NA	TRBV7-2	TRBJ2-1	CATQGAAAYNEQFF	TGTGCCACCCAAGGTGCCGCCGCCTACAATGAGCAGTTCTTC
NA	few	TRBV6-1	TRBJ2-1	CASSTGSSYNEQFF	TGTGCCAGCAGTACAGGGAGCTCCTACAATGAGCAGTTCTTC
NA	few	TRBV4-1	TRBJ2-4	CASSQDAQGSYIQYF	TGCGCCAGCAGCCAGGACGCGCAGGGGAGTTACATTCAGTACTTC
TRBD2	NA	TRBV11-3	TRBJ2-1	CASSLNGGSSYNEQFF	TGTGCCAGCAGCTTAAACGGGGGGAGCTCCTACAATGAGCAGTTCTTC
TRBD2	few	TRBV5-1	TRBJ2-2	CASTSGTPPGELFF	TGCGCCAGCACTAGCGGGACCCCCCCCGGGGAGCTGTTTTTT
NA	many	TRBV5-6	TRBJ1-2	CASSSDGAYGYTF	TGTGCCAGCAGCTCAGACGGCGCCTATGGCTACACCTTC
NA	NA	TRBV6-2/TRBV6-3	TRBJ2-7	CASSYSKSVRDGYEQYF	TGTGCCAGCAGTTACTCGAAGAGTGTCAGGGATGGGTACGAGCAGTACTTC
TRBD2	NA	TRBV28	TRBJ2-7	CASSLPGSGNSYEQYF	TGTGCCAGCAGCCTACCGGGTAGCGGGAACTCCTACGAGCAGTACTTC
TRBD1	NA	TRBV11-2	TRBJ1-6	CALAGGSPLHF	TGTGCCCTAGCAGGGGGTTCACCCCTCCACTTT